A selection of T cell receptor beta chains follows, all from one sample in a study of shared clonotypes between healthy human individuals. Sequenced by immunoSEQ multiplex PCR; TCRdb stores in-frame clones only, minus some. The sample holds about 2.1 million clones; roughly 95% are singletons and the top ten take approximately 1.7%. The material sequenced was naive CD8+ T cells from PBMCs. These receptors all stem from a young man in good health. Some clones in this sample may be carry-over from other donors' samples. The CDR3 runs from the conserved cysteine through the conserved F or W. The D gene is left open where the match is weak. Expanded clones are given a class, and other clones once, few, many or no size at all.

cdr3_length j_call v_call d_call clone_size cdr3_aa cdr3_nt
14 TRBJ1-5 TRBV6-5 TRBD1 NA CASRADRGGQPQHF TGTGCCAGCAGGGCCGACAGGGGCGGGCAGCCCCAGCATTTT
16 TRBJ2-3 TRBV7-2 TRBD2 NA CASSSVAGGIPDTQYF TGTGCCAGCAGCTCGGTAGCGGGAGGGATTCCAGATACGCAGTATTTT
16 TRBJ2-3 TRBV27 NA NA CASSPWGRVRTDTQYF TGTGCCAGCAGTCCGTGGGGCAGGGTTCGCACAGATACGCAGTATTTT
15 TRBJ2-3 TRBV7-3 TRBD2 NA CASSWTSGSLDTQYF TGTGCCAGCAGCTGGACTAGCGGGAGTCTAGATACGCAGTATTTT
13 TRBJ1-2 TRBV19 NA NA CASSIGPWYGYTF TGTGCCAGTAGTATTGGACCCTGGTATGGCTACACCTTC
13 TRBJ2-1 TRBV2 NA NA CANSGYPYNEQFF TGTGCCAACTCAGGTTACCCATACAATGAGCAGTTCTTC
15 TRBJ2-5 TRBV2 NA NA CASSEVSPRGETQYF TGTGCCAGCAGTGAAGTGAGCCCTCGAGGAGAGACCCAGTACTTC
16 TRBJ2-7 TRBV6-5 NA NA CASSYSGGPSSYEQYF TGTGCCAGCAGTTACTCTGGCGGCCCGAGCTCCTACGAGCAGTACTTC
15 TRBJ2-1 TRBV2 TRBD1 NA CASSPGQGVDDEQFF TGTGCCAGCAGTCCGGGACAGGGGGTTGATGATGAGCAGTTCTTC
15 TRBJ1-1 TRBV5-8 NA NA CASSRDTIMNTEAFF TGTGCCAGCAGCAGGGACACTATCATGAACACTGAAGCTTTCTTT
12 TRBJ2-3 TRBV7-8 NA NA CASSSEADTQYF TGTGCCAGCAGCAGCGAAGCAGATACGCAGTATTTT
13 TRBJ2-3 TRBV11-3 TRBD2 NA CASSFPGGDTQYF TGTGCCAGCAGCTTTCCGGGGGGAGATACGCAGTATTTT
13 TRBJ2-4 TRBV25-1 NA NA CASSEPLKNIQYF TGTGCCAGCAGTGAACCCCTAAAAAACATTCAGTACTTC
16 TRBJ2-1 TRBV7-3 TRBD2 NA CASSLLAGGLYNEQFF TGTGCCAGCAGCTTACTAGCGGGAGGATTATACAATGAGCAGTTCTTC
14 TRBJ1-2 TRBV27 NA once CASGRSGTFDGYTF TGTGCCAGCGGACGATCCGGGACATTCGATGGCTACACCTTC
17 TRBJ2-7 TRBV19 NA NA CASSIEHRATSSYEQYF TGTGCCAGTAGTATAGAACACAGGGCTACGAGCTCCTACGAGCAGTACTTC
14 TRBJ2-1 TRBV27 TRBD1 NA CASSIGTGDNEQFF TGTGCCAGCAGTATCGGGACAGGGGACAATGAGCAGTTCTTC
12 TRBJ2-7 TRBV27 NA NA CASSSESYEQYF TGTGCCAGCAGTTCGGAAAGCTACGAGCAGTACTTC
14 TRBJ1-1 TRBV2 NA NA CASSEGLLNTEAFF TGTGCCAGCAGTGAAGGCCTGCTGAACACTGAAGCTTTCTTT
14 TRBJ2-1 TRBV7-9 TRBD1 NA CASWGTGPYNEQFF TGTGCCAGCTGGGGGACAGGGCCCTACAATGAGCAGTTCTTC
15 TRBJ2-5 TRBV2 NA NA CASSGGRAFQETQYF TGTGCCAGCAGTGGGGGAAGGGCTTTCCAAGAGACCCAGTACTTC
14 TRBJ2-1 TRBV28 TRBD2 NA CASKGAGRANEQFF TGTGCCAGCAAAGGGGCAGGGAGGGCAAATGAGCAGTTCTTC
14 TRBJ1-5 TRBV5-6 NA once CASSLGGSNQPQHF TGTGCCAGCAGCTTGGGCGGTAGCAATCAGCCCCAGCATTTT
17 TRBJ1-5 TRBV7-9 TRBD1 NA CASSSLRGDSSNQPQHF TGTGCCAGCAGCTCGCTGCGGGGGGACAGTAGCAATCAGCCCCAGCATTTT
16 TRBJ1-5 TRBV27 NA NA CASSPRAGKSNQPQHF TGTGCCAGCAGCCCTCGGGCAGGGAAGAGCAATCAGCCCCAGCATTTT
15 TRBJ1-4 TRBV27 TRBD1 NA CASRREHRGNEKLFF TGTGCCAGCAGACGGGAACACAGGGGTAATGAAAAACTGTTTTTT
13 TRBJ1-1 TRBV27 NA NA CASSSNRETEAFF TGTGCCAGCAGTTCAAATCGGGAAACTGAAGCTTTCTTT
14 TRBJ2-3 TRBV7-9 TRBD1 NA CASSRQGTADTQYF TGTGCCAGCAGTCGACAGGGTACGGCAGATACGCAGTATTTT
15 TRBJ2-5 TRBV7-6 NA NA CASSAPRRGMETQYF TGTGCCAGCAGCGCACCCCGGAGAGGGATGGAGACCCAGTACTTC
18 TRBJ2-6 TRBV7-9 TRBD1 NA CASSFRQGSISGANVLTF TGTGCCAGCAGCTTTAGACAGGGGTCAATCTCTGGGGCCAACGTCCTGACTTTC
15 TRBJ2-7 TRBV27 NA NA CASSLERAVPYEQYF TGTGCCAGCAGTTTAGAAAGGGCGGTTCCCTACGAGCAGTACTTC
14 TRBJ2-2 TRBV10-3 NA NA CAIRPGQNTGELFF TGTGCCATCAGACCGGGACAGAACACCGGGGAGCTGTTTTTT
14 TRBJ1-2 TRBV4-3 NA NA CASSQDEPAYGYTF TGCGCCAGCAGCCAAGATGAGCCGGCCTATGGCTACACCTTC
16 TRBJ2-1 TRBV4-2 TRBD2 once CASSLNPGTSYGEQFF TGTGCCAGCAGCCTAAACCCGGGGACTAGTTATGGTGAGCAGTTCTTC
14 TRBJ2-1 TRBV28 NA NA CASSLRGAYNEQFF TGTGCCAGCAGCCTCCGGGGAGCCTACAATGAGCAGTTCTTC
13 TRBJ2-1 TRBV2 NA NA CASSETEPNEQFF TGTGCCAGCAGTGAGACCGAGCCCAATGAGCAGTTCTTC
20 TRBJ2-6 TRBV7-3 NA NA CASSPHPPPYENSGANVLTF TGTGCCAGCAGCCCCCACCCGCCTCCTTATGAAAACTCTGGGGCCAACGTCCTGACTTTC
15 TRBJ1-5 TRBV4-2 NA NA CASSQGRDYNQPQHF TGTGCCAGCAGCCAAGGGCGAGACTACAATCAGCCCCAGCATTTT
12 TRBJ1-1 TRBV28 NA NA CASRLGNTEAFF TGTGCCAGCAGACTGGGAAACACTGAAGCTTTCTTT
12 TRBJ2-1 TRBV7-2 NA NA CASSLDLNEQFF TGTGCCAGCAGCTTAGACCTGAATGAGCAGTTCTTC
17 TRBJ1-2 TRBV5-6 NA NA CASSLDAMSGVVYGYTF TGTGCCAGCAGCTTGGACGCCATGAGCGGGGTGGTCTATGGCTACACCTTC
14 TRBJ2-7 TRBV15 TRBD2 NA CATSRVAGGSEQYF TGTGCCACCAGCAGAGTGGCGGGAGGTAGCGAGCAGTACTTC
12 TRBJ2-7 TRBV11-2 NA few CASSLDSPEQYF TGTGCCAGCAGCTTAGATTCCCCCGAGCAGTACTTC
16 TRBJ2-6 TRBV23-1 NA NA CASSQKDSSGANVLTF TGCGCCAGCAGTCAAAAGGACAGCTCTGGGGCCAACGTCCTGACTTTC
12 TRBJ1-1 TRBV7-9 NA NA CASSLGLPEAFF TGTGCCAGCAGCTTAGGACTCCCTGAAGCTTTCTTT
17 TRBJ2-3 TRBV7-6 NA once CASSLAPPGASTDTQYF TGTGCCAGCAGCTTAGCGCCCCCGGGAGCTAGCACAGATACGCAGTATTTT
12 TRBJ2-1 TRBV7-6 NA NA CASSFLRGEQFF TGTGCCAGCAGCTTCCTACGTGGCGAGCAGTTCTTC
15 TRBJ2-1 TRBV5-6 TRBD2 NA CASSLGGGSYNEQFF TGTGCCAGCAGCTTAGGCGGGGGCTCCTACAATGAGCAGTTCTTC
13 TRBJ2-2 TRBV11-2 TRBD1 NA CASSPRGPGELFF TGTGCCAGCAGCCCTAGGGGGCCCGGGGAGCTGTTTTTT
16 TRBJ2-3 TRBV9 TRBD2 NA CASSVATTSFTDTQYF TGTGCCAGCAGCGTAGCTACGACTAGCTTCACAGATACGCAGTATTTT
20 TRBJ2-1 TRBV6-1 NA once CASSEWRGQFLSDSYNEQFF TGTGCCAGCAGTGAATGGAGGGGACAGTTTTTAAGCGACTCCTACAATGAGCAGTTCTTC
15 TRBJ1-2 TRBV27 NA NA CASSPRLGAHYGYTF TGTGCCAGCAGTCCTCGTTTGGGGGCGCACTATGGCTACACCTTC